A single sample is the source of the 5 T cell receptor beta chains below, sequenced in a study of T-cell reconstitution after alpha-beta-depleted transplantation in children. Library preparation (for TCRbeta) was performed with unique molecular identifiers. TCRdb called the PCR reads again in MiXCR, with one record for every CDR3 protein. The data show approximately 190,000 distinct CDR3 sequences, roughly 6.3% seen once. The material was PBMCs, obtained before TCRalphabeta/CD19-depleted stem cell transplant. The source of these receptors is a girl in the first two years of life with combined immunodeficiency, due to receive a stem cell transplant.

This clonotype has only a few counts. The rearrangement uses TRBV20-1 and TRBJ1-2; a possible D gene is TRBD1 (6 bases). Germline CDR1 DFQATT, CDR2 SNEGSKA (reference sequence). This CDR3 region has 14 residues. Trimming left V 3 bases short and J 4 bases short, with 15 bases between. The CDR3 spells CSARITTGLYGYTF. In DNA, the CDR3 is TGCAGTGCTAGGATTACCACAGGGCTCTATGGCTACACCTTC.

At least ten counts were recorded for this clonotype. The chain carries TRBV4-3 and TRBJ2-1; the D gene is possibly TRBD1 (7 bases). V was cut by 0 bases and J by 3 bases, with 18 bases left in between. CDR3 length: 18 residues. CDR1 is LGHNA, CDR2 YSLEER, per germline. The CDR3 sequence: CASSQEFGQADYYNEQFF. CDR3 nucleotides: TGCGCCAGCAGCCAAGAATTCGGACAGGCGGACTACTACAATGAGCAGTTCTTC.

With regard to this clonotype: A much larger clonotype is one base distant, so this may be a read error. The chain has TRBV12-3 or TRBV12-4 and TRBJ2-7; 12 nucleotides agree with TRBD2. The CDR3 totals 19 residues. In DNA form, the CDR3 reads TGTGCCATCAGTTTAAATCTAGCGGGAGGGCTTAAACCGGCCTACGAGCAGTACTTC. This translates into CAISLNLAGGLKPAYEQYF.

Ten or more counts support this clonotype. The chain combines TRBV28 with TRBJ1-4; D is possibly TRBD1 (5 bases). The CDR3 is made up of 14 amino acids. Germline V lookup: CDR1 MDHEN, CDR2 SYDVKM. The germline V and J ends were trimmed by 2 bases and 7 bases, with 11 bases remaining between them. CDR3 nucleotide sequence: TGTGCCAGCAGTTTAGAGCCGGGGCTTGAAAAACTGTTTTTT. As protein: CASSLEPGLEKLFF.

This clonotype was recorded many times. The rearrangement links TRBV7-9 to TRBJ2-1; 8 positions agree with TRBD1. CDR1 is SEHNR, CDR2 FQNEAQ, per germline (reference sequence). The CDR3 consists of 15 residues. Trimming removed 8 bases from V and 5 bases from J; junction bases left unmatched: 11. In nucleotides, the CDR3 is TGTGCCAGCTATGCCGGACAGGGTTTTAACAATGAGCAGTTCTTC. It encodes CASYAGQGFNNEQFF.